These 25 T cell receptor beta chains came from one sample sequenced in a study of blood T cell repertoires in COVID-19. Some clones are missing from TCRdb's copy, which holds only in-frame ones; the method was immunoSEQ multiplex PCR. The data show about 75,000 clones, less than 85% seen once. Sequencing input: peripheral blood. The receptors derive from a woman older than 75 with active or convalescent COVID-19.

V gene TRBV5-1 combines with J gene TRBJ2-6; D is perhaps TRBD1 (5 bases). The V end was cut by 4 bases, the J end by 0 bases, with 11 bases between. CDR3 length: 16 amino acids. The V gene's germline CDR1 is SGHRS and CDR2 YFSETQ. The CDR3 loop is CASSRTDISGANVLTF. CDR3 nucleotide sequence: TGCGCCAGCAGCCGGACGGACATCTCTGGGGCCAACGTCCTGACTTTC. The full variable domain, in which reference TRBV5-1 and TRBJ2-6 provide the parts outside the CDR3, is KAGVTQTPRYLIKTRGQQVTLSCSPISGHRSVSWYQQTPGQGLQFLFEYFSETQRNKGNFPGRFSGRQFSNSRSEMNVSTLELGDSALYLCASSRTDISGANVLTFGAGSRLTVL.

The V and J genes are TRBV7-8 and TRBJ2-7; TRBD2 agrees at 9 bases. After removal of 6 bases from V and 1 base from J, the junction contained 16 bases not matched to a gene. From germline, CDR1 is SGHVS and CDR2 FQNEAQ. CDR3 size: 18 residues. The CDR3 loop reads CASSSPFSGTSRSYEQYF. For the CDR3, the DNA is TGTGCCAGCAGTTCCCCTTTCTCCGGGACTAGCAGATCCTACGAGCAGTACTTC. Looking up the rest from reference TRBV7-8 and TRBJ2-7 gives the full variable domain: GAGVSQSPRYKVAKRGQDVALRCDPISGHVSLFWYQQALGQGPEFLTYFQNEAQLDKSGLPSDRFFAERPEGSVSTLKIQRTQQEDSAVYLCASSSPFSGTSRSYEQYFGPGTRLTVT.

A single count supports this clone. This sequence joins TRBV24-1 and TRBJ2-1; 14 nucleotides line up with TRBD2. Germline V gene sequence: CDR1 KGHDR, CDR2 SFDVKD. The CDR3 is made up of 17 amino acids. V lost 3 bases, J lost 8 bases, and 8 bases stayed unmatched. CDR3 sequence: CATSDARLAGGRDEQFF. CDR3 coding DNA: TGTGCCACCAGTGATGCACGACTAGCGGGAGGGCGAGATGAGCAGTTCTTC.

The chain recombines TRBV6-5 with TRBJ2-1; D possibly corresponds to TRBD2 (6 bases). The V end lost 7 bases, the J end lost 6 bases, and 19 bases lay between the germline ends. The CDR3 has 15 residues. From germline, CDR1 is MNHEY and CDR2 SVGAGI. Here the CDR3 DNA reads TGTGCCAGCACTCCTCCAAGTGGAGGGTTCAATGAGCAGTTCTTC. Its translation: CASTPPSGGFNEQFF.

The genes are TRBV11-3 and TRBJ1-1; 8 bases map to TRBD1. V was clipped by 4 bases and J by 1 base; unmatched bases: 2. CDR3 length: 14 amino acids. The germline CDR1 and CDR2 sequences are SGHNT and YENEEA. The CDR3 DNA reads as TGTGCCAGCAGCTGGGGACAGGAGAACACTGAAGCTTTCTTT. This translates into CASSWGQENTEAFF.

V usage is TRBV11-3 and J usage is TRBJ1-5; 9 bases are shared with TRBD1. This CDR3 comprises 20 residues. V shed 0 bases, J shed 1 base, and the junction held 13 bases outside the gene matches. Germline V gene data show CDR1 as SGHNT and CDR2 as YENEEA. CDR3 residues: CASSLEGWDREAGSNQPQHF. In DNA form, the CDR3 reads TGTGCCAGCAGCTTAGAGGGTTGGGACAGGGAGGCGGGAAGCAATCAGCCCCAGCATTTT.

The chain joins TRBV5-1 to TRBJ1-2, with D possibly TRBD1 on 6 matching bases. Germline CDR1 is SGHRS and CDR2 is YFSETQ. V lost 5 bases and J lost 4, with 18 bases in between. This CDR3 is built from 15 residues. The CDR3 sequence: CASREAPSGVYGYTF. CDR3 coding DNA: TGCGCCAGCAGAGAGGCTCCTTCAGGGGTCTATGGCTACACCTTC.

The chain links TRBV6-5 to TRBJ1-5, with TRBD1 matching 8 bases. CDR3 size: 15 residues. Germline V gene data show CDR1 as MNHEY and CDR2 as SVGAGI. The J segment lost 0 bases and the V segment lost 8 bases, leaving 6 bases of the junction unmatched. In nucleotides, the CDR3 is TGTGCCAGCCGTCGAGGACAGGGTAGCAATCAGCCCCAGCATTTT. It specifies CASRRGQGSNQPQHF.

This chain joins TRBV11-2 and TRBJ2-7, with a weak D call TRBD2 (5 bases). Germline CDR1 reads SGHAT; CDR2 reads FQNNGV. V dropped 3 bases and J dropped 1 base, with 10 bases sitting between them. The length of the CDR3 is 14 residues. CDR3 nucleotides: TGTGCCAGCAGCTTTAGCGAGGGTTCCTACGAGCAGTACTTC. It translates to CASSFSEGSYEQYF.

The V gene is TRBV2, the J gene TRBJ2-5; TRBD2 aligns across 7 bases. The V segment lost 6 bases and the J segment 1 base; nucleotides outside the gene matches: 2. The CDR3 extends over 13 amino acids. The germline gives CDR1 SNHLY, CDR2 FYNNEI. CDR3: CASSRGGQETQYF. DNA for the CDR3: TGTGCCAGCAGCCGCGGGGGCCAAGAGACCCAGTACTTC.

Concerning this clone: An end of the junction does not agree with germline; a read error may underlie this. V usage is TRBV7-7 and J usage is TRBJ2-5; weak D call: TRBD2 (6 bases). CDR3 length: 13 residues. The germline V gene encodes CDR1 SSHAT and CDR2 FNYEAQ (reference sequence). The CDR3 reads CASSREPGQTQYF. The CDR3 DNA follows: TGTGCTAGCAGCCGGGAGCCGGGGCAGACCCAGTACTTC.

The gene calls are TRBV3-1 (or the pseudogene TRBV3-2) and TRBJ2-5; 10 nucleotides match TRBD2. The junction had 4 bases not matched to a gene; V was cut back by 1 base and J by 5 bases. This CDR3 has 15 residues. CDR1 and CDR2 from the germline V gene are LGHDT and YNNKEL (reference sequence). The CDR3 loop reads CASSQGGLASETQYF. In DNA, the CDR3 is TGTGCCAGCAGCCAAGGGGGACTAGCGAGCGAGACCCAGTACTTC.

The chain combines TRBV2 with TRBJ2-3; the D is unclear. Looked up from germline, CDR1 is SNHLY and CDR2 is FYNNEI. The CDR3 length is 13 residues. The V gene lost 4 bases and the J gene lost 10 bases, with 15 bases spanning the gap. CDR3 residues: CASSACEACAQYF. CDR3 nucleotides: TGTGCCAGCAGTGCTTGCGAGGCCTGTGCGCAGTATTTT. The full variable domain, in which reference TRBV2 and TRBJ2-3 provide the parts outside the CDR3, is EPEVTQTPSHQVTQMGQEVILRCVPISNHLYFYWYRQILGQKVEFLVSFYNNEISEKSEIFDDQFSVERPDGSNFTLKIRSTKLEDSAMYFCASSACEACAQYFGPGTRLTVL.

The genes are TRBV20-1 and TRBJ1-2, with 7 bases that match TRBD1. This CDR3 contains 14 residues. Germline CDR1 and CDR2: DFQATT and SNEGSKA (reference sequence). The ends lost 3 bases at V and 4 bases at J; junction bases unmatched: 8. The CDR3 protein is CSASGQAIRYGYTF. CDR3 DNA: TGCAGTGCTAGTGGACAGGCGATCCGCTATGGCTACACCTTC.

The chain carries TRBV4-3 and TRBJ2-2, with TRBD1 as a possible D gene (5 bases). There are 15 residues in the CDR3. Trimming stripped 0 bases from V and 7 bases from J, with 12 bases between. Germline CDR1 reads LGHNA; CDR2 reads YSLEER. DNA for the CDR3: TGCGCCAGCAGCCAAGATTGGCCCCAGGGCGGGGAGCTGTTTTTT. Translation gives CASSQDWPQGGELFF.

This chain connects TRBV7-2 to TRBJ1-1; 11 bases line up with TRBD1. Germline CDR1 is SGHTA and CDR2 is FQGNSA. This CDR3 is 15 amino acids long. Trimming cost V 5 bases and J 7 bases; bases outside gene matches: 9. The CDR3 coding sequence is TGTGCCAGCAGCCCAAGGGACAGGGGGATCAATGAAGCTTTCTTT. This translates into CASSPRDRGINEAFF. Full variable domain (outside the CDR3, taken from reference TRBV7-2 and TRBJ1-1): GAGVSQSPSNKVTEKGKDVELRCDPISGHTALYWYRQSLGQGLEFLIYFQGNSAPDKSGLPSDRFSAERTGGSVSTLTIQRTQQEDSAVYLCASSPRDRGINEAFFGQGTRLTVV.

The chain carries TRBV7-9 and TRBJ1-2; D uncertain. Trimming removed 2 bases at V and 2 bases at J, with 12 bases between. Per the germline V gene, CDR1 is SEHNR and CDR2 is FQNEAQ (reference sequence). The length of the CDR3 is 15 residues. The DNA of the CDR3 is TGTGCCAGCAGCTTATTCTTGGGCAGCAACTATGGCTACACCTTC. Protein product: CASSLFLGSNYGYTF.

This chain joins TRBV3-1 (or the pseudogene TRBV3-2) and TRBJ2-1; 15 nucleotides line up with TRBD2. The CDR3 loop spans 17 amino acids. The germline gives CDR1 LGHDT, CDR2 YNNKEL (reference sequence). The trim removed 2 bases at V and 16 bases at J, leaving 15 bases unmatched. For the CDR3, the DNA is TGTGCCAGCAGCCAACTTACTCGGACTAGCGGGAGGGCCGTATCCTTCTTC. Encoded protein: CASSQLTRTSGRAVSFF.

The chain carries TRBV5-1 and TRBJ1-4; D not resolved. This CDR3 region has 14 residues. Germline values: CDR1 SGHRS, CDR2 YFSETQ. V lost 4 bases, J lost 5 bases, and 12 bases lay in between. The CDR3 sequence: CASSEGGKNEKLFF. The CDR3 nucleotides are TGCGCCAGCAGCGAGGGCGGTAAAAATGAAAAACTGTTTTTT.

V and J are TRBV5-1 and TRBJ1-4; 8 bases map to TRBD1. CDR1 SGHRS and CDR2 YFSETQ come from the germline V gene. The CDR3 totals 15 residues. Unmatched junction bases numbered 9, after V lost 4 bases and J lost 7 bases. This chain's CDR3 is CASSTAGGAGEKLFF. For the CDR3, the DNA is TGCGCCAGCAGCACGGCAGGGGGCGCGGGTGAAAAACTGTTTTTT. The full variable domain, completed using reference TRBV5-1 and TRBJ1-4, is KAGVTQTPRYLIKTRGQQVTLSCSPISGHRSVSWYQQTPGQGLQFLFEYFSETQRNKGNFPGRFSGRQFSNSRSEMNVSTLELGDSALYLCASSTAGGAGEKLFFGSGTQLSVL.

This chain links TRBV19 with TRBJ2-5; 11 nucleotides align to TRBD2. The germline V gene has CDR1 LNHDA and CDR2 SQIVND (reference sequence). The CDR3 is 15 residues long. V was clipped by 6 bases and J by 7 bases; unmatched bases: 10. As DNA, the CDR3 is TGTGCCAGTAGCCGACTAGCGGGAAATCAAAGGACCCAGTACTTC. Encoded protein: CASSRLAGNQRTQYF.

The chain has TRBV5-1 and TRBJ2-3; 8 nucleotides agree with TRBD1. Looked up from germline, CDR1 is SGHRS and CDR2 is YFSETQ. This CDR3 contains 14 residues. With 0 bases clipped from V and 5 bases from J, the junction kept 2 bases outside the gene matches. The CDR3 region has the DNA TGCGCCAGCAGCTTGGGACAGGGGTTAGATACGCAGTATTTT. Protein product: CASSLGQGLDTQYF.

This clone was counted once. The chain is built from TRBV6-5 and TRBJ2-7; maybe TRBD2 (5 bases). The CDR3 extends over 14 amino acids. Trimming shortened V by 6 bases and J by 3 bases, and 15 bases separated the two germline ends. Looked up from germline, CDR1 is MNHEY and CDR2 is SVGAGI. The CDR3 sequence is CASRVPGILYEQYF. Written as DNA, the CDR3 is TGTGCCAGCAGGGTGCCGGGAATCCTCTACGAGCAGTACTTC.

This clone appeared a few times. This sequence joins TRBV14 and TRBJ2-7; a possible D gene is TRBD1 (5 bases). CDR1 is SGHDN, CDR2 FVKESK, per germline. The CDR3 runs to 13 residues. Trimming cost V 1 base and J 6 bases, with 10 bases left between them. This CDR3 reads CASSQVVGAEQYF. Here the CDR3 DNA reads TGTGCCAGCAGCCAAGTTGTAGGGGCCGAGCAGTACTTC. Full variable domain (outside the CDR3, taken from reference TRBV14 and TRBJ2-7): EAGVTQFPSHSVIEKGQTVTLRCDPISGHDNLYWYRRVMGKEIKFLLHFVKESKQDESGMPNNRFLAERTGGTYSTLKVQPAELEDSGVYFCASSQVVGAEQYFGPGTRLTVT.

This clone was seen only once. This chain joins TRBV10-3 and TRBJ1-3, with 9 positions matching TRBD1. J was trimmed by 8 bases and V by 8 bases; bases with no gene match: 7. The length of the CDR3 is 13 residues. Germline-derived CDR1 and CDR2 are ENHRY and SYGVKD. The CDR3 nucleotides are TGTGCCATCGGAGGGACAGGGAGCGACACCATATATTTT. This encodes CAIGGTGSDTIYF.